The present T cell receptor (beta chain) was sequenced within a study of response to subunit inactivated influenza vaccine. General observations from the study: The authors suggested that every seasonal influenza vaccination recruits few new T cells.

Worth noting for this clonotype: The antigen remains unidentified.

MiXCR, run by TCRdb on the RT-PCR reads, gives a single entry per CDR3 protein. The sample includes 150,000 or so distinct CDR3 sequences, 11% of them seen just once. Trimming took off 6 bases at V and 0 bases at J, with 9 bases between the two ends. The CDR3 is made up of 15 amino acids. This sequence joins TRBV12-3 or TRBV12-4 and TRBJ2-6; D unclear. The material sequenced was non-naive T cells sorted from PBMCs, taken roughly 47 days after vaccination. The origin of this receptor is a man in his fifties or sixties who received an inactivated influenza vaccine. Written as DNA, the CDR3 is TGTGCCAGCAGGGGAAGGCGCTCTGGGGCCAACGTCCTGACTTTC. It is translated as CASRGRRSGANVLTF.